This T cell receptor beta chain is from a study of blood T cells in healthy people across ages. On this clonotype itself: Its antigen is not known.

The use of a sample-barcoded 5' primer and a J-beta primer mix characterized a second PCR of about 7 to 12 cycles. Every cDNA molecule carried a tag from a template-switch adaptor bearing 12 random nucleotides. One entry per CDR3 protein, called by TCRdb with MiXCR from the 5' RACE reads. The repertoire holds 1.5 million or so distinct CDR3 sequences, with about 40% as singletons. Study-level findings and limits: Possibly, changes in expanded clonotypes were confounded because donor CMV status was unknown. Naive T cell percentage by flow cytometry tracked strongly with beta diversity.

Trimming at V came to 6 bases and at J to 4 bases, leaving 16 bases not matched to a gene. The CDR3 sequence is 17 residues long. The V call is TRBV12-3 or TRBV12-4, the J call TRBJ2-3; TRBD2 aligns across 7 bases. Sequencing was performed on blood. The sequence derives from a woman younger than 35 in good health. The CDR3 is CASSPGASGLCADTQYF. CDR3 sequence (DNA): TGTGCCAGCAGCCCCGGCGCTAGCGGCCTTTGCGCAGATACGCAGTATTTT.